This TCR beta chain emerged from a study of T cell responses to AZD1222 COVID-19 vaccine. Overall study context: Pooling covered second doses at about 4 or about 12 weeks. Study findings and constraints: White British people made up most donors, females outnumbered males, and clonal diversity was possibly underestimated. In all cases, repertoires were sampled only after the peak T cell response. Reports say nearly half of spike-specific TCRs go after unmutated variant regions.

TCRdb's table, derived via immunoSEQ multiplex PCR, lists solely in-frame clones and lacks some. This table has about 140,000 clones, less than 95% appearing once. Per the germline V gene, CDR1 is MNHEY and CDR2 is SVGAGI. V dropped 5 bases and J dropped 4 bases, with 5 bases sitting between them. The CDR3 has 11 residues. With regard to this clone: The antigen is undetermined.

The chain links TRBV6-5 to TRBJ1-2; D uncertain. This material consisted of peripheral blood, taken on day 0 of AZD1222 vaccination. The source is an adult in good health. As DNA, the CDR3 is TGTGCCAGCAGTCTGTTCTATGGCTACACCTTC. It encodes CASSLFYGYTF.